Listed here are 32 T cell receptor beta chains from one sample, sequenced in a study of radiotherapy plus CTLA-4 blockade in lung cancer. The protocol was immunoSEQ multiplex PCR, while the TCRdb copy is restricted to in-frame clones and leaves out a portion. Of tens of thousands of clones in the sample, about 80% were seen once. The sample was peripheral blood, taken from a patient treated with radiotherapy plus ipilimumab. The receptor set was obtained from a human donor with non-small cell lung cancer who had stable disease on radiotherapy plus ipilimumab.

The chain joins TRBV27 to TRBJ2-3; D is possibly TRBD2 (7 bases). This CDR3 region has 15 residues. The germline V and J ends were trimmed by 0 bases and 4 bases, with 11 bases remaining between them. Germline CDR1 reads MNHEY; CDR2 reads SMNVEV (reference sequence). The CDR3 is CASSLSGRGADTQYF. DNA for the CDR3: TGTGCCAGCAGTTTATCAGGGAGGGGGGCAGATACGCAGTATTTT.

Remarks on this clone: The junction shows a germline mismatch at one end, possibly a read error. V gene TRBV28 combines with J gene TRBJ1-1; TRBD1 matches at 7 bases. CDR3 length equals 12 residues. Germline V gives CDR1 MDHEN, CDR2 SYDVKM. The CDR3 is CASSQGGGGELF. The DNA of the CDR3 is TGTGCCAGCAGCCAGGGGGGGGGTGGAGAACTTTTT.

This clone was observed a handful of times. The chain has TRBV7-9 and TRBJ2-5, with D perhaps assigned TRBD1 or TRBD2 (6 bases each). Trimming pared 8 bases from V and 4 bases from J, leaving 14 bases between. This CDR3 region has 13 residues. CDR1 is SEHNR, CDR2 FQNEAQ, per germline (reference sequence). CDR3 protein: CASGVGGVETQYF. DNA for the CDR3: TGTGCCAGCGGGGTCGGGGGCGTAGAGACCCAGTACTTC.

The chain couples TRBV19 to TRBJ1-5; the D is unclear. Germline V CDR1 and CDR2: LNHDA, SQIVND (reference sequence). V gave up 3 bases and J gave up 5 bases, with 8 bases separating them. This CDR3 is 13 amino acids long. The CDR3 region has the DNA TGTGCCAGTAGTATGACCAGTTATCAGCCCCAGCATTTT. Translated: CASSMTSYQPQHF. Filled out from reference TRBV19 and TRBJ1-5, the complete variable domain reads DGGITQSPKYLFRKEGQNVTLSCEQNLNHDAMYWYRQDPGQGLRLIYYSQIVNDFQKGDIAEGYSVSREKKESFPLTVTSAQKNPTAFYLCASSMTSYQPQHFGDGTRLSIL.

J is TRBJ1-1 and V is TRBV10-2; D might be TRBD1 (5 bases). Trimming removed 3 bases from V and 3 bases from J, with 8 bases in between. The CDR3 consists of 13 residues. Germline V gene lookup returns CDR1 WSHSY and CDR2 SAAADI. The DNA of the CDR3 is TGCGCCAGCAGTGAAGACAGTTACACTGAAGCTTTCTTT. It encodes CASSEDSYTEAFF.

The rearrangement uses TRBV6-6 and TRBJ2-1, with 7 bases matching TRBD1. Germline values: CDR1 MNHNY, CDR2 SVGAGI (reference sequence). The CDR3 is 15 amino acids. Trimming took 0 bases from V and 4 from J; bases not matched to a gene: 3. This CDR3 reads CASSYSLQGYNEQFF. For the CDR3, the DNA is TGTGCCAGCAGTTACTCGCTACAGGGGTACAATGAGCAGTTCTTC.

This sequence joins TRBV5-1 and TRBJ2-3; tentatively, D is TRBD2 (6 bases). CDR1 and CDR2 (germline): SGHRS, YFSETQ. Trimming removed 4 bases at V and 2 bases at J, with 11 bases between. The CDR3 loop spans 14 amino acids. The DNA for the CDR3 is TGCGCCAGCAGCGTAGGGACTCCCACAGATACGCAGTATTTT. This gives the protein CASSVGTPTDTQYF.

The V gene is TRBV18, the J gene TRBJ1-4; perhaps TRBD1 as D (5 bases). The ends were cut back, 5 bases at V and 2 bases at J, with 18 bases in the middle. The germline gives CDR1 KGHSH, CDR2 LQKENI. The CDR3 has 17 amino acids. This CDR3 reads CASSESAGLSTNEKLFF. The CDR3 region has the DNA TGTGCCAGCTCAGAATCAGCAGGGCTGAGCACTAATGAAAAACTGTTTTTT.

This clone has only a few counts. J is TRBJ2-5 and V is TRBV11-3, with TRBD2 matching over 12 bases. Germline V CDR1 and CDR2: SGHNT, YENEEA. This CDR3 has 17 residues. Germline trimming cut 1 base from V and 5 bases from J; bases unmatched to any gene: 8. CDR3 bases: TGTGCCAGCAGCTTAGGCACTAGCGGGAGGTACAGGGAGACCCAGTACTTC. As protein: CASSLGTSGRYRETQYF.

The chain combines TRBV6-6 with TRBJ2-5, with TRBD2 as a possible D gene (5 bases). The V gene lost 6 bases and the J gene lost 2 bases, with 13 bases spanning the gap. The CDR3 loop spans 14 amino acids. Germline values: CDR1 MNHNY, CDR2 SVGAGI (reference sequence). CDR3 DNA sequence: TGTGCCAGCAGCCCGCCGGGAATACAAGAGACCCAGTACTTC. Protein sequence: CASSPPGIQETQYF.

A few counts support this clone. The V gene is TRBV19, the J gene TRBJ2-2; 10 positions match TRBD2. Germline loops: CDR1 LNHDA, CDR2 SQIVND (reference sequence). This CDR3 spans 14 amino acids. Germline trimming cut 7 bases from V and 5 bases from J; bases unmatched to any gene: 4. The CDR3 DNA reads TGTGCCAGTAAGCTAGCGGGAGATACCGGGGAGCTGTTTTTT. This gives the protein CASKLAGDTGELFF.

The chain has TRBV5-1 and TRBJ2-7; D call uncertain. Trimming removed 0 bases at V and 2 bases at J, with 6 bases between. Looked up from germline, CDR1 is SGHRS and CDR2 is YFSETQ. CDR3 size: 13 residues. The CDR3 nucleotides are TGCGCCAGCAGCTTGGGCCTTCCCTACGAGCAGTACTTC. This encodes CASSLGLPYEQYF.

The gene calls are TRBV6-6 and TRBJ2-4; D is unclear. Germline V lookup: CDR1 MNHNY, CDR2 SVGAGI (reference sequence). This CDR3 contains 15 residues. V was pared by 7 bases and J by 0 bases, with 13 bases between. DNA for the CDR3: TGTGCCAGCATGGAAGTCACCTTAGCCAAAAACATTCAGTACTTC. This codes for CASMEVTLAKNIQYF.

This sequence joins TRBV6-6 and TRBJ2-3; perhaps TRBD1 as D (7 bases). V was trimmed by 6 bases and J by 5 bases, leaving 9 bases between them. This CDR3 has 12 residues. Germline V lookup: CDR1 MNHNY, CDR2 SVGAGI (reference sequence). DNA of the CDR3: TGTGCCAGCAGCCAGGGGGGAGATACGCAGTATTTT. It codes for CASSQGGDTQYF.

J is TRBJ1-4 and V is TRBV15; D is uncertain. With 0 bases removed from V and 1 base from J, the gap between germline ends came to 6 bases. Germline values: CDR1 LNHNV, CDR2 YYDKDF (reference sequence). The CDR3 covers 15 residues. The DNA of the CDR3 is TGTGCCACCAGCAGAGATGGGAAAACTAATGAAAAACTGTTTTTT. As protein: CATSRDGKTNEKLFF.

V and J are TRBV7-2 and TRBJ1-3; D gene unclear. Per germline, CDR1 SGHTA and CDR2 FQGNSA. The CDR3 length is 15 residues. Trimming shortened V by 3 bases and J by 0 bases, and 9 bases separated the two germline ends. CDR3 DNA sequence: TGTGCCAGCAGCTTTGAACAGAACTCTGGAAACACCATATATTTT. This codes for CASSFEQNSGNTIYF.

The chain uses TRBV25-1 and TRBJ2-1, with 10 bases lining up with TRBD2. V was pared by 2 bases and J by 7 bases, with 5 bases of the junction left unmatched. The CDR3 runs 15 residues. Germline CDR1 and CDR2: MGHDK and SYGVNS. The CDR3 here is CASSEVNSGRNEQFF. For the CDR3, the DNA is TGTGCCAGCAGTGAAGTAAATAGCGGGAGGAATGAGCAGTTCTTC.

V and J are TRBV7-3 and TRBJ2-5; D gene uncertain. V lost 5 bases and J 3 bases, leaving 16 bases between the germline ends. Germline V lookup: CDR1 SGHTA, CDR2 FQGTGA. The CDR3 is 15 residues long. CDR3 coding DNA: TGTGCCAGCAGCCCAAACCCGGGCAGTGAAGAGACCCAGTACTTC. Translating gives CASSPNPGSEETQYF.

The gene calls are TRBV6-6 and TRBJ2-7; 16 nucleotides agree with TRBD2. The CDR3 sequence is 16 residues long. After removal of 4 bases from V and 2 bases from J, the junction contained 2 bases not matched to a gene. Germline V gene lookup returns CDR1 MNHNY and CDR2 SVGAGI (reference sequence). CDR3 DNA: TGTGCCAGCAGTTCGGGACTAGCGGGGGGGACCTACGAGCAGTACTTC. Translating it yields CASSSGLAGGTYEQYF.

The V gene is TRBV6-1, the J gene TRBJ1-3, with a tentative D call TRBD1 (6 bases). The CDR3 covers 17 residues. Germline CDR1 MNHNS, CDR2 SASEGT. The germline V and J ends were trimmed by 4 bases and 0 bases, with 16 bases remaining between them. The CDR3 DNA is TGTGCCAGCAGTGTACCTCGGGGGCAGTCCTCTGGAAACACCATATATTTT. This gives the protein CASSVPRGQSSGNTIYF.

The V gene is TRBV28, the J gene TRBJ2-2; 10 positions match TRBD1. CDR3 size: 16 residues. After removal of 4 bases from V and 4 bases from J, the junction contained 6 bases not matched to a gene. Germline loops: CDR1 MDHEN, CDR2 SYDVKM. Written as DNA, the CDR3 is TGTGCCAGCAGTTCCCGGGACAGGGGACCCACCGGGGAGCTGTTTTTT. This encodes CASSSRDRGPTGELFF.

The chain links TRBV29-1 to TRBJ2-2; 8 nucleotides align to TRBD1. Germline CDR1 and CDR2: SQVTM and ANQGSEA. The CDR3 is 14 residues long. The CDR3 here is CRGTGALNTGELFF. The CDR3 DNA follows: TGCAGAGGGACAGGTGCCCTGAACACCGGGGAGCTGTTTTTT.

The rearrangement joins TRBV5-1 to TRBJ2-3; 11 positions match TRBD2. Germline values: CDR1 SGHRS, CDR2 YFSETQ. The CDR3 loop spans 15 amino acids. V lost 4 bases to trimming and J lost 3 bases; unmatched junction nucleotides: 4. The CDR3 DNA is TGCGCCAGCAGCCAGGGACTAGCGGAGACAGATACGCAGTATTTT. Protein: CASSQGLAETDTQYF.

This clone was counted a few times. The genes are TRBV7-9 and TRBJ1-6; 9 bases align to TRBD1. V shed 5 bases and J 7 bases; nucleotides not matched to a gene: 6. Germline CDR1 SEHNR, CDR2 FQNEAQ (reference sequence). This CDR3 spans 15 amino acids. As DNA, the CDR3 is TGTGCCAGCAGCCAGACAGGACAGGGGAATTCACCCCTCCACTTT. The encoded protein is CASSQTGQGNSPLHF.

The rearrangement links TRBV7-3 to TRBJ2-1; TRBD2 aligns across 11 bases. V trimming: 4 bases; J trimming: 5 bases; junction bases outside the gene matches: 7. The CDR3 contains 16 residues. Per germline, CDR1 SGHTA and CDR2 FQGTGA. Here the CDR3 DNA reads TGTGCCAGCAGCTACCTCCCGGGACTAGCGGACAATGAGCAGTTCTTC. Translation gives CASSYLPGLADNEQFF.

J is TRBJ2-1 and V is TRBV25-1, with D possibly matching TRBD1 (5 bases). Germline CDR1 reads MGHDK; CDR2 reads SYGVNS. The CDR3 extends over 13 amino acids. Trimming pared 2 bases from V and 11 bases from J, leaving 13 bases between. The CDR3 here is CASSEQSGPKQFF. Here the CDR3 DNA reads TGTGCCAGCAGTGAACAGTCAGGGCCCAAGCAGTTCTTC.

The chain employs TRBV15 and TRBJ2-4; D assignment may be TRBD1 or TRBD2 (6 bases each). Germline lookup yields CDR1 LNHNV and CDR2 YYDKDF (reference sequence). Trimming pared 3 bases from V and 1 base from J, leaving 13 bases between. The CDR3 contains 16 residues. CDR3 nucleotides: TGTGCCACCAGCAGTGAATCGGGGGCGGCCAAAAACATTCAGTACTTC. This encodes CATSSESGAAKNIQYF.

The genes are TRBV30 and TRBJ2-1; TRBD2 matches 11 bases. The junction had 8 bases not matched to a gene; V was cut back by 3 bases and J by 7 bases. The CDR3 is made up of 15 amino acids. Germline V gives CDR1 GTSNPN, CDR2 SVGIG (reference sequence). In DNA form, the CDR3 reads TGTGCCTGGAGGGACTTCGGGACTAGCGGTAATGAGCAGTTCTTC. Translating gives CAWRDFGTSGNEQFF.

The V and J genes are TRBV13 and TRBJ1-3, with D maybe TRBD1 (5 bases). Germline V gene sequence: CDR1 PRHDT, CDR2 FYEKMQ (reference sequence). The CDR3 totals 14 residues. V was clipped by 3 bases and J by 2 bases, with 8 bases between them. CDR3 in amino acids: CASSFIGAGNTIYF. The CDR3 nucleotides are TGTGCCAGCAGCTTTATAGGGGCTGGAAACACCATATATTTT.

This clone was counted once. This chain connects TRBV6-5 to TRBJ1-2; the D gene is possibly TRBD1 (5 bases). The CDR3 loop spans 16 amino acids. Germline V gene lookup returns CDR1 MNHEY and CDR2 SVGAGI. V was shortened by 4 bases and J by 2 bases, with 17 bases between the two germline ends. CDR3 DNA: TGTGCCAGCAGTTGGGGCAGAACCCCTTCAAACTATGGCTACACCTTC. Protein product: CASSWGRTPSNYGYTF.

In its sample, this clone was seen a few times. V gene TRBV19 combines with J gene TRBJ2-1; 9 nucleotides agree with TRBD2. The CDR3 is 16 amino acids. Germline-derived CDR1 and CDR2 are LNHDA and SQIVND (reference sequence). J lost 8 bases, V lost 2 bases, and 10 bases had no gene match. CDR3 loop: CASSIIPGGGAYEQFF. The CDR3 bases are TGTGCCAGTAGTATAATACCAGGCGGGGGGGCTTATGAGCAGTTCTTC.

The chain combines TRBV6-6 with TRBJ2-7; D ambiguous. Germline lookup yields CDR1 MNHNY and CDR2 SVGAGI (reference sequence). V was pared by 5 bases and J by 2 bases, with 4 bases between. This CDR3 region has 11 residues. Written as DNA, the CDR3 is TGTGCCAGCAGTACCACCTACGAGCAGTACTTC. This gives the protein CASSTTYEQYF.